What follows are 7 T cell receptor beta chains derived from one specimen sequenced in a study of shared clonotypes between healthy human individuals. The protocol was immunoSEQ multiplex PCR, while the TCRdb copy is restricted to in-frame clones and leaves out a portion. The sample includes some 2,000,000 clones, roughly 94% seen only once; the top ten take roughly 0.13%. The sample taken for sequencing was naive CD4+ T cells sorted from blood. Subset noted: CD45RA+ positively selected. The receptors derive from a man between 18 and 35 years old in good health.

The V call is TRBV11-1, the J call TRBJ2-7; unclear D gene. The germline V gene encodes CDR1 SGHAT and CDR2 FQDESV (reference sequence). This CDR3 comprises 15 residues. The ends were cut back, 5 bases at V and 1 base at J, with 15 bases in the middle. The CDR3 loop is CASSPIGGPSYEQYF. CDR3 DNA: TGTGCCAGCAGCCCCATAGGTGGGCCTTCCTACGAGCAGTACTTC.

The chain has TRBV5-8 and TRBJ1-2; a possible D gene is TRBD1 (5 bases). V gave up 6 bases and J gave up 7 bases, with 16 bases separating them. Germline V gene lookup returns CDR1 SGHTS and CDR2 YDEGEE. This CDR3 has 13 amino acids. CDR3 bases: TGTGCCAGCACGGACGGGACTCGGGGTGGCTACACCTTC. Amino acid sequence: CASTDGTRGGYTF.

The V gene is TRBV6-5, the J gene TRBJ1-1; no definite D call. The CDR3 is made up of 12 amino acids. The V gene lost 7 bases and the J gene lost 3 bases, with 9 bases spanning the gap. Per the germline V gene, CDR1 is MNHEY and CDR2 is SVGAGI. The CDR3 here is CASTGRYTEAFF. For the CDR3, the DNA is TGTGCCAGCACCGGACGGTACACTGAAGCTTTCTTT.

The CDR3, as DNA: TGTGCCAGCAGCCTACCCCTAGGCGGGGCCGAAGAGCAGTACTTC. It encodes CASSLPLGGAEEQYF. The J gene is TRBJ2-7, the V gene TRBV28; possible D gene TRBD2, 6 bases. The CDR3 contains 15 residues. V was pared by 6 bases and J by 7 bases, with 22 bases between. In germline, CDR1 is MDHEN, CDR2 SYDVKM.

This sequence joins TRBV27 and TRBJ1-5; D uncertain. V was clipped by 5 bases and J by 0 bases, with 17 bases between them. This CDR3 is 17 amino acids long. Germline loops: CDR1 MNHEY, CDR2 SMNVEV (reference sequence). The CDR3 sequence: CASSTRTEGLSNQPQHF. CDR3 nucleotide sequence: TGTGCCAGCAGTACCCGGACGGAGGGCCTTAGCAATCAGCCCCAGCATTTT.

The V gene is TRBV6-5, the J gene TRBJ2-5; D is unclear. The CDR3 totals 13 residues. V lost 0 bases and J lost 7, with 9 bases in between. Germline CDR1 MNHEY, CDR2 SVGAGI. This chain's CDR3 is CASSYSGYGTQYF. CDR3 sequence (DNA): TGTGCCAGCAGTTACTCTGGCTACGGGACCCAGTACTTC.

The table lists this clone with a count of one. The same CDR3 arises from other DNA sequences in this sample as well. The V gene is TRBV7-2, the J gene TRBJ2-7; weak D call: TRBD2 (6 bases). Trimming took 0 bases from V and 3 from J, leaving 12 bases between them. CDR1 is SGHTA and CDR2 is FQGNSA in the germline V gene. The CDR3 contains 15 residues. The CDR3 loop is CASSLAGAGSYEQYF. CDR3 bases: TGTGCCAGCAGCTTAGCGGGAGCGGGCAGCTACGAGCAGTACTTC. The full variable domain, completed using reference TRBV7-2 and TRBJ2-7, is GAGVSQSPSNKVTEKGKDVELRCDPISGHTALYWYRQSLGQGLEFLIYFQGNSAPDKSGLPSDRFSAERTGGSVSTLTIQRTQQEDSAVYLCASSLAGAGSYEQYFGPGTRLTVT.